This TCR beta chain was recovered during a study of T and B cells in COVID-19 patients. Background on the study: COVID-19 patients gave peripheral blood either during active infection or after recovery. Recovered patients mostly had mild to moderate COVID-19 managed as outpatients.

The CDR3 is made up of 13 amino acids. V was cut by 1 base and J by 7 bases, with 8 bases left in between. Germline V gene lookup returns CDR1 LNHNV and CDR2 YYDKDF (reference sequence). Study-wide findings and caveats: Clonality of TRB repertoires was high in active COVID-19; recovery brought above-healthy diversity and richness. In COVID-19 patients, T cell receptor beta variable and joining gene use was reportedly strongly skewed.

In its sample, this clonotype ranks as medium-sized. The target antigen is unknown. BIOMED2 TRB-A/B primer pools were used in multiplex TRB PCR. A single record per CDR3 protein comes from TCRdb applying MiXCR to the multiplex PCR reads. Seen here are around 20,000 distinct CDR3 sequences, about a third observed once, and the top ten hold about 1.9%. Each TRB amplification used roughly 220-550 ng of genomic DNA from blood. The rearrangement uses TRBV15 and TRBJ2-1; tentative D call: TRBD2 (6 bases). Source material: blood. This receptor was obtained from a human donor who had recovered from COVID-19. This chain's CDR3 is CATSRVEGNEQFF. In DNA form, the CDR3 reads TGTGCCACCAGCAGAGTGGAGGGGAATGAGCAGTTCTTC.